There are a few counts of the clone carrying this TCR beta chain. Antigen specificity is unknown. The data derive from a study of cytomegalovirus exposure and HLA in healthy donors. Study-wide points: Segments of the TCR beta V type were, in most cases, productive about 87% or about 30% of the time in an earlier analysis. Relative to equally common others, HLA-associated TCR beta chains showed greater clonal expansion in a later analysis. Later analysis identified a missense DCLRE1C variant that was linked to TCR beta V- and J-gene trimming.

60 Vbeta and 13 Jbeta primers were used in PCR. Sequenced by immunoSEQ multiplex PCR; TCRdb stores in-frame clones only, minus some. This table has approximately 110,000 clones, about three quarters appearing once. The source of this sequence is a man aged 50-59 years in good health and CMV-seronegative. Material for sequencing was PBMCs.

CDR3 sequence: CASSLTGGNEQFF. CDR3 nucleotides: TGTGCCAGCAGCTTGACAGGGGGCAATGAGCAGTTCTTC. The V call is TRBV5-4, the J call TRBJ2-1; 8 bases are a match to TRBD1. With 1 base clipped from V and 6 bases from J, the junction kept 0 bases outside the gene matches. Germline V gives CDR1 SGHNT, CDR2 YYREEE (reference sequence). CDR3 size: 13 residues.